This T cell receptor (beta chain) is drawn from a study of blood T cells in healthy people across ages. PCR was performed a second time for about 6 to 12 cycles using a sample-barcoded 5' primer and a J-beta primer mix. Every molecule of cDNA carried a tag from a template-switch adaptor with 12 random nucleotides. TCRdb re-called the 5' RACE reads with MiXCR, one entry per CDR3 protein. In the table there are 1.5 million to 2 million distinct CDR3 sequences, almost 35% of which are singletons. This clonotype was detected a few times. V was trimmed by 0 bases and J by 2 bases, leaving 6 bases between them. CDR1 and CDR2 from the germline V gene are SGDLS and YYNGEE. The CDR3 contains 14 residues.

The V gene is TRBV9, the J gene TRBJ1-5; D uncertain. Material for sequencing was blood. The clonotype originates from a woman between 25 and 40 years old in good health. Written as DNA, the CDR3 is TGTGCCAGCAGCGTAGAGGCAGGCAATCAGCCCCAGCATTTT. Translating gives CASSVEAGNQPQHF.